This is a list of T cell receptor beta chains from one sample in a study of control samples from healthy donors and cancer patients. Assay used: immunoSEQ multiplex PCR; TCRdb lists only in-frame clones, some missing. The sample shows about 120,000 clones, about nine tenths of them seen only once. The sequencing input was blood. Receptors originate from a man aged 40-49 years in good health. Each CDR3 is given with its conserved first and last residue. Each record gives: CDR3 length, J gene, V gene, D gene, clone size, CDR3 protein, CDR3 DNA. A D gene is named only where the DNA matches it firmly. The listing skips clone size in some rows; elsewhere it reads once, few, many or a size class.

CDR3 length: 13
J gene: TRBJ1-2
V gene: TRBV29-1
D gene: NA
clone size: NA
CDR3 protein: CSVDQTSNYGYTF
CDR3 DNA: TGCAGCGTTGATCAGACAAGTAACTATGGCTACACCTTC

CDR3 length: 15
J gene: TRBJ1-1
V gene: TRBV6-5
D gene: NA
clone size: NA
CDR3 protein: CASIFRQPPDTEAFF
CDR3 DNA: TGTGCCAGCATTTTCCGGCAGCCCCCGGACACTGAAGCTTTCTTT

CDR3 length: 16
J gene: TRBJ1-6
V gene: TRBV21-1
D gene: NA
clone size: NA
CDR3 protein: CASSSRGTGLRSPLHF
CDR3 DNA: TGTGCCAGCAGCTCAAGAGGGACAGGGCTAAGGTCACCCCTCCACTTT

CDR3 length: 12
J gene: TRBJ2-5
V gene: TRBV29-1
D gene: NA
clone size: NA
CDR3 protein: CSVKGGKETQYF
CDR3 DNA: TGCAGCGTCAAAGGGGGAAAAGAGACCCAGTACTTC

CDR3 length: 13
J gene: TRBJ2-7
V gene: TRBV2
D gene: NA
clone size: NA
CDR3 protein: CASSAGLSYEQYF
CDR3 DNA: TGTGCCAGCAGTGCCGGACTGTCCTACGAGCAGTACTTC

CDR3 length: 12
J gene: TRBJ2-1
V gene: TRBV11-2
D gene: NA
clone size: NA
CDR3 protein: CAISSSYNEQFF
CDR3 DNA: TGTGCCATCTCTAGCTCCTACAATGAGCAGTTCTTC

CDR3 length: 16
J gene: TRBJ1-5
V gene: TRBV7-8
D gene: NA
clone size: NA
CDR3 protein: CASSLKGPDSNQPQHF
CDR3 DNA: TGTGCCAGCAGTCTAAAGGGCCCCGATAGCAATCAGCCCCAGCATTTT

CDR3 length: 16
J gene: TRBJ2-2
V gene: TRBV19
D gene: NA
clone size: NA
CDR3 protein: CASTPTGFSFTGELFF
CDR3 DNA: TGTGCCAGTACCCCCACCGGGTTCTCTTTCACCGGGGAGCTGTTTTTT

CDR3 length: 12
J gene: TRBJ2-2
V gene: TRBV10-3
D gene: NA
clone size: NA
CDR3 protein: CAIGGYTGELFF
CDR3 DNA: TGTGCCATCGGGGGATACACCGGGGAGCTGTTTTTT

CDR3 length: 11
J gene: TRBJ1-2
V gene: TRBV6-5
D gene: NA
clone size: NA
CDR3 protein: CASSSAYGYTF
CDR3 DNA: TGTGCCAGCAGCTCAGCATATGGCTACACCTTC

CDR3 length: 16
J gene: TRBJ1-3
V gene: TRBV2
D gene: NA
clone size: NA
CDR3 protein: CASSETDPSSGNTIYF
CDR3 DNA: TGTGCCAGCAGTGAGACAGACCCAAGCTCTGGAAACACCATATATTTT

CDR3 length: 16
J gene: TRBJ2-2
V gene: TRBV5-4
D gene: TRBD2
clone size: NA
CDR3 protein: CASSSQSGGHTGELFF
CDR3 DNA: TGTGCCAGCAGCTCCCAGAGCGGGGGGCACACCGGGGAGCTGTTTTTT

CDR3 length: 14
J gene: TRBJ1-2
V gene: TRBV6-5
D gene: TRBD1
clone size: NA
CDR3 protein: CASSLGQGARGYTF
CDR3 DNA: TGTGCCAGCAGTCTAGGACAGGGGGCGCGGGGCTACACCTTC

CDR3 length: 12
J gene: TRBJ2-5
V gene: TRBV6-5
D gene: NA
clone size: NA
CDR3 protein: CASTAWGETQYF
CDR3 DNA: TGTGCCAGCACGGCCTGGGGGGAGACCCAGTACTTC

CDR3 length: 12
J gene: TRBJ2-7
V gene: TRBV5-1
D gene: TRBD2
clone size: NA
CDR3 protein: CASSRTRDEQYF
CDR3 DNA: TGCGCCAGCAGCCGGACTAGGGACGAGCAGTACTTC

CDR3 length: 13
J gene: TRBJ1-1
V gene: TRBV2
D gene: NA
clone size: NA
CDR3 protein: CARDRGRNTEAFF
CDR3 DNA: TGTGCCAGGGATCGCGGGCGAAACACTGAAGCTTTCTTT

CDR3 length: 13
J gene: TRBJ2-3
V gene: TRBV6-2/TRBV6-3
D gene: NA
clone size: NA
CDR3 protein: CASSSRGTDTQYF
CDR3 DNA: TGTGCCAGCAGTTCCAGGGGAACCGATACGCAGTATTTT

CDR3 length: 14
J gene: TRBJ1-1
V gene: TRBV28
D gene: TRBD1
clone size: NA
CDR3 protein: CASSQRGLGTEAFF
CDR3 DNA: TGTGCCAGCAGTCAGAGGGGGCTCGGGACTGAAGCTTTCTTT

CDR3 length: 12
J gene: TRBJ2-7
V gene: TRBV5-6
D gene: NA
clone size: NA
CDR3 protein: CASSLKGYEQYF
CDR3 DNA: TGTGCCAGCAGCTTGAAAGGGTACGAGCAGTACTTC

CDR3 length: 12
J gene: TRBJ2-1
V gene: TRBV3-1/TRBV3-2
D gene: NA
clone size: NA
CDR3 protein: CASSRGYNEQFF
CDR3 DNA: TGTGCCAGCAGCCGGGGATACAATGAGCAGTTCTTC

CDR3 length: 17
J gene: TRBJ2-7
V gene: TRBV11-3
D gene: TRBD1
clone size: NA
CDR3 protein: CASSLARARDRVTEQYF
CDR3 DNA: TGTGCCAGCAGCTTAGCCCGCGCCCGGGACAGGGTCACCGAGCAGTACTTC

CDR3 length: 18
J gene: TRBJ2-3
V gene: TRBV5-1
D gene: TRBD2
clone size: NA
CDR3 protein: CASSLGSVAGGLPDTQYF
CDR3 DNA: TGCGCCAGCAGCTTGGGGTCAGTAGCGGGGGGGCTCCCAGATACGCAGTATTTT

CDR3 length: 12
J gene: TRBJ1-6
V gene: TRBV6-4
D gene: NA
clone size: NA
CDR3 protein: CASSDGRSPLHF
CDR3 DNA: TGTGCCAGCAGCGACGGGAGATCACCCCTCCACTTT

CDR3 length: 18
J gene: TRBJ1-2
V gene: TRBV5-4
D gene: TRBD1
clone size: NA
CDR3 protein: CASSGQGRRGYGSYGYTF
CDR3 DNA: TGTGCCAGCAGCGGACAGGGGCGACGAGGATACGGGTCCTATGGCTACACCTTC

CDR3 length: 14
J gene: TRBJ2-1
V gene: TRBV6-2/TRBV6-3
D gene: NA
clone size: NA
CDR3 protein: CASSYSGPYNEQFF
CDR3 DNA: TGTGCCAGCAGTTACTCGGGACCCTACAATGAGCAGTTCTTC

CDR3 length: 10
J gene: TRBJ2-1
V gene: TRBV2
D gene: NA
clone size: NA
CDR3 protein: CASGGNEQFF
CDR3 DNA: TGTGCCAGCGGGGGCAATGAGCAGTTCTTC

CDR3 length: 15
J gene: TRBJ1-5
V gene: TRBV3-1/TRBV3-2
D gene: NA
clone size: NA
CDR3 protein: CASSQDRDVFQPQHF
CDR3 DNA: TGTGCCAGCAGCCAAGACAGGGATGTGTTTCAGCCCCAGCATTTT

CDR3 length: 18
J gene: TRBJ2-5
V gene: TRBV3-1/TRBV3-2
D gene: NA
clone size: NA
CDR3 protein: CASSHPTNPAVYQETQYF
CDR3 DNA: TGTGCCAGCAGCCATCCTACAAACCCTGCCGTGTACCAAGAGACCCAGTACTTC

CDR3 length: 14
J gene: TRBJ2-4
V gene: TRBV7-9
D gene: NA
clone size: once
CDR3 protein: CASSFVGMGNIQYF
CDR3 DNA: TGTGCCAGCAGCTTCGTGGGCATGGGGAACATTCAGTACTTC

CDR3 length: 10
J gene: TRBJ2-5
V gene: TRBV2
D gene: NA
clone size: once
CDR3 protein: CASRGGTQYF
CDR3 DNA: TGTGCCAGCAGGGGAGGGACCCAGTACTTC

CDR3 length: 15
J gene: TRBJ1-1
V gene: TRBV6-2/TRBV6-3
D gene: TRBD1
clone size: NA
CDR3 protein: CASSYPGQGASEAFF
CDR3 DNA: TGTGCCAGCAGTTACCCGGGACAGGGGGCCTCTGAAGCTTTCTTT

CDR3 length: 13
J gene: TRBJ2-7
V gene: TRBV6-5
D gene: NA
clone size: NA
CDR3 protein: CASHPRPSYEQYF
CDR3 DNA: TGTGCCAGCCACCCCCGACCCTCCTACGAGCAGTACTTC

CDR3 length: 12
J gene: TRBJ1-2
V gene: TRBV14
D gene: NA
clone size: NA
CDR3 protein: CASSQGTGSYTF
CDR3 DNA: TGTGCCAGCAGCCAAGGAACGGGGAGCTACACCTTC

CDR3 length: 12
J gene: TRBJ1-1
V gene: TRBV2
D gene: NA
clone size: NA
CDR3 protein: CASRISNTEAFF
CDR3 DNA: TGTGCCAGCAGAATTTCGAACACTGAAGCTTTCTTT

CDR3 length: 13
J gene: TRBJ1-2
V gene: TRBV3-1/TRBV3-2
D gene: NA
clone size: few
CDR3 protein: CASRSQRVHGYTF
CDR3 DNA: TGTGCCAGCAGATCCCAGAGGGTTCATGGCTACACCTTC

CDR3 length: 14
J gene: TRBJ1-2
V gene: TRBV2
D gene: TRBD1
clone size: NA
CDR3 protein: CASAKGQGTYGYTF
CDR3 DNA: TGTGCCAGCGCAAAAGGACAGGGAACCTATGGCTACACCTTC

CDR3 length: 14
J gene: TRBJ2-2
V gene: TRBV6-6
D gene: NA
clone size: NA
CDR3 protein: CASTHGGYTGELFF
CDR3 DNA: TGTGCCAGCACCCACGGGGGATACACCGGGGAGCTGTTTTTT

CDR3 length: 12
J gene: TRBJ1-1
V gene: TRBV29-1
D gene: NA
clone size: NA
CDR3 protein: CSVVAENTEAFF
CDR3 DNA: TGCAGCGTTGTAGCAGAGAACACTGAAGCTTTCTTT

CDR3 length: 14
J gene: TRBJ1-2
V gene: TRBV6-5
D gene: NA
clone size: NA
CDR3 protein: CASSRWGAASGYTF
CDR3 DNA: TGTGCCAGCAGTCGCTGGGGGGCGGCATCTGGCTACACCTTC

CDR3 length: 13
J gene: TRBJ2-5
V gene: TRBV10-3
D gene: NA
clone size: NA
CDR3 protein: CAIGKQDQETQYF
CDR3 DNA: TGTGCCATCGGTAAGCAGGACCAAGAGACCCAGTACTTC

CDR3 length: 13
J gene: TRBJ2-5
V gene: TRBV5-4
D gene: NA
clone size: NA
CDR3 protein: CASSFLGGETQYF
CDR3 DNA: TGTGCCAGCAGCTTTCTGGGGGGAGAGACCCAGTACTTC

CDR3 length: 13
J gene: TRBJ2-7
V gene: TRBV10-1
D gene: NA
clone size: NA
CDR3 protein: CASSETPFGEQYF
CDR3 DNA: TGCGCCAGCAGTGAGACCCCCTTTGGCGAGCAGTACTTC

CDR3 length: 14
J gene: TRBJ1-6
V gene: TRBV19
D gene: TRBD1
clone size: NA
CDR3 protein: CASTIQGGNSPLHF
CDR3 DNA: TGTGCCAGTACTATCCAGGGGGGGAATTCACCCCTCCACTTT

CDR3 length: 15
J gene: TRBJ2-3
V gene: TRBV3-1/TRBV3-2
D gene: NA
clone size: NA
CDR3 protein: CASSQGEGRTDTQYF
CDR3 DNA: TGTGCCAGCAGCCAAGGGGAAGGGAGGACAGATACGCAGTATTTT

CDR3 length: 14
J gene: TRBJ1-4
V gene: TRBV19
D gene: NA
clone size: once
CDR3 protein: CASSIDEANEKLFF
CDR3 DNA: TGTGCCAGTAGTATAGACGAGGCTAATGAAAAACTGTTTTTT

CDR3 length: 18
J gene: TRBJ2-3
V gene: TRBV25-1
D gene: TRBD2
clone size: NA
CDR3 protein: CASSQHRVAGGITDTQYF
CDR3 DNA: TGTGCCAGCAGCCAACATCGGGTAGCGGGGGGCATCACAGATACGCAGTATTTT

CDR3 length: 14
J gene: TRBJ1-2
V gene: TRBV14
D gene: NA
clone size: NA
CDR3 protein: CASSQESRVRGYTF
CDR3 DNA: TGTGCCAGCAGCCAGGAATCCAGGGTGCGTGGCTACACCTTC

CDR3 length: 15
J gene: TRBJ2-7
V gene: TRBV18
D gene: NA
clone size: NA
CDR3 protein: CASSPTYRDFYEQYF
CDR3 DNA: TGTGCCAGCTCACCAACGTACAGGGATTTTTACGAGCAGTACTTC

CDR3 length: 11
J gene: TRBJ1-3
V gene: TRBV24-1
D gene: NA
clone size: NA
CDR3 protein: CATGGGNTIYF
CDR3 DNA: TGTGCCACCGGGGGGGGAAACACCATATATTTT

CDR3 length: 12
J gene: TRBJ2-1
V gene: TRBV5-4
D gene: NA
clone size: NA
CDR3 protein: CASSLIANEQFF
CDR3 DNA: TGTGCCAGCAGCTTGATTGCGAATGAGCAGTTCTTC

CDR3 length: 13
J gene: TRBJ1-5
V gene: TRBV30
D gene: NA
clone size: NA
CDR3 protein: CAWSRDSNQPQHF
CDR3 DNA: TGTGCCTGGAGTAGAGATAGCAATCAGCCCCAGCATTTT

CDR3 length: 17
J gene: TRBJ2-2
V gene: TRBV4-1
D gene: NA
clone size: NA
CDR3 protein: CASSQDLGRGLTGELFF
CDR3 DNA: TGCGCCAGCAGCCAAGATCTTGGCAGGGGCCTCACCGGGGAGCTGTTTTTT

CDR3 length: 13
J gene: TRBJ2-1
V gene: TRBV18
D gene: NA
clone size: NA
CDR3 protein: CASSPRGGNEQFF
CDR3 DNA: TGTGCCAGCTCCCCACGTGGGGGGAATGAGCAGTTCTTC

CDR3 length: 15
J gene: TRBJ2-1
V gene: TRBV5-1
D gene: NA
clone size: once
CDR3 protein: CASSFAEIYYNEQFF
CDR3 DNA: TGCGCCAGCAGCTTTGCGGAGATCTATTACAATGAGCAGTTCTTC

CDR3 length: 15
J gene: TRBJ2-7
V gene: TRBV9
D gene: TRBD2
clone size: few
CDR3 protein: CASSVAAGGVYEQYF
CDR3 DNA: TGTGCCAGCAGCGTTGCAGCGGGGGGGGTCTACGAGCAGTACTTC

CDR3 length: 13
J gene: TRBJ1-6
V gene: TRBV5-3
D gene: NA
clone size: NA
CDR3 protein: CARRLGMGTPLHF
CDR3 DNA: TGTGCCAGACGCCTGGGGATGGGGACACCCCTCCACTTT

CDR3 length: 15
J gene: TRBJ1-2
V gene: TRBV5-5
D gene: NA
clone size: NA
CDR3 protein: CASSTDRTLVYGYTF
CDR3 DNA: TGTGCCAGCAGTACAGACAGAACTTTAGTCTATGGCTACACCTTC